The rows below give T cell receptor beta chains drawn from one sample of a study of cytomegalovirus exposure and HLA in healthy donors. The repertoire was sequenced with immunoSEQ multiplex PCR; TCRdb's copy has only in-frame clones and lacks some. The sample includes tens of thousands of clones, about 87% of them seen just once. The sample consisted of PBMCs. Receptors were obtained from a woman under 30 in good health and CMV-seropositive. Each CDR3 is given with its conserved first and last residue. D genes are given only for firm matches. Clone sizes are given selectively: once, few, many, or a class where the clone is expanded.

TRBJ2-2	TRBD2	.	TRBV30	TGTGCCTGGAGTGTACTAGCGGAGATTACCGGGGAGCTGTTTTTT	CAWSVLAEITGELFF
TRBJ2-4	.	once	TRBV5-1	TGCGCCAGCAGCCCGACAGGGGAGGGAGGCATTCAGTACTTC	CASSPTGEGGIQYF
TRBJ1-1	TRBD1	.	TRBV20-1	TGCAGTGCCAGACAGGGGACTGAAGCTTTCTTT	CSARQGTEAFF
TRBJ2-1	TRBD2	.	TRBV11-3	TGTGCCAGCAGCTTAGGTCTAGCGGGAAGAGAGTATGAGCAGTTCTTC	CASSLGLAGREYEQFF
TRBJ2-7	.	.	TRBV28	TGTGCCAGCAGTTTAGGACGGGAGAGCTCCTACGAGCAGTACTTC	CASSLGRESSYEQYF
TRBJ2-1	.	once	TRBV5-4	TGTGCCAGCAGCTTGGAGCGCAATGAGCAGTTCTTC	CASSLERNEQFF
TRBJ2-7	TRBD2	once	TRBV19	TGTGCCAGTAAGGGGCCGGGGGGGTCCTACGAGCAGTACTTC	CASKGPGGSYEQYF
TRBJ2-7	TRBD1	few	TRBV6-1	TGTGCCAGCAGTGGCGGGTCAGGGGGCAATCCCTACGAGCAGTACTTC	CASSGGSGGNPYEQYF
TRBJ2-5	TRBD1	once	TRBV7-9	TGTGCCAGCAGCTCCCGGGGCCGCGACAGGGCTCAAGAGACCCAGTACTTC	CASSSRGRDRAQETQYF
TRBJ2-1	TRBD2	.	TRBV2	TGTGCCAGCACCGGACTAGCGGGGGGGTATGGGCAGTTCTTC	CASTGLAGGYGQFF
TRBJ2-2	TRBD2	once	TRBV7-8	TGTGCCAGCAGCCGGACTAGGGTAGGCACCGGGGAGCTGTTTTTT	CASSRTRVGTGELFF
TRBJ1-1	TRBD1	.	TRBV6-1	TGTGCCAGCAGGGACAGGGCGAACACTGAAGCTTTCTTT	CASRDRANTEAFF
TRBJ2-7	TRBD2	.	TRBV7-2	TGTGCCAGCAGCTTAGACGGACTAGTATATGAGCAGTACTTC	CASSLDGLVYEQYF
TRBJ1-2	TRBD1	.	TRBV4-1	TGCGCCAGCAGCCAAGAGCCGGGACAGGGTTACTATGGCTACACCTTC	CASSQEPGQGYYGYTF
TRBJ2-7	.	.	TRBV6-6	TGTGCCAGCAATTCACGCGGCAGGGCGGGGTACGAGCAGTACTTC	CASNSRGRAGYEQYF
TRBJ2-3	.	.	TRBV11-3	TGTGCCAGCAGCTTAAACTTAGATACGCAGTATTTT	CASSLNLDTQYF
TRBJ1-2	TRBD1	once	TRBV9	TGTGCCAGCAGCGTAGCTAGTATGGGACAGGGGTTCAGCTATGGCTACACCTTC	CASSVASMGQGFSYGYTF
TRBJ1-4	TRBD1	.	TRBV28	TGTGCCAGCAGTCCAGCAGGACAGGGGATGAATGAAAAACTGTTTTTT	CASSPAGQGMNEKLFF
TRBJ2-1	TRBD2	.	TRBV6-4	TGTGCCAGCAGTGACGGAAGCGGGGGGATTGATGAGCAGTTCTTC	CASSDGSGGIDEQFF
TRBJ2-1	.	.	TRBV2	TGTGCCAGCAGTAGGAGAACTAACTACAATGAGCAGTTCTTC	CASSRRTNYNEQFF
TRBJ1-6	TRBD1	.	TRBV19	TGTGCCAGTAGTATAGACCCGAGGCACCCGGGACAGATACGTAATTCACCCCTCCACTTT	CASSIDPRHPGQIRNSPLHF
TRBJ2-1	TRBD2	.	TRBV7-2	TGTGCCAGCAGCTTGTATACTAGCGGGACAACTAACGAGCAGTTCTTC	CASSLYTSGTTNEQFF
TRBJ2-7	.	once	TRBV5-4	TGTGCCAGCAGTTTTAGCCCGACGATTACATACGAGCAGTACTTC	CASSFSPTITYEQYF
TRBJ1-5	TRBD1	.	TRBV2	TGTGCCAGCAGCGTCGACAGGGTTGGACAGCCCCAGCATTTT	CASSVDRVGQPQHF
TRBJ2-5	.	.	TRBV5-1	TGCGCCAGCAGCTTCAAAGAGACCCAGTACTTC	CASSFKETQYF
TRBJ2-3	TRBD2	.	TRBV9	TGTGCCAGCAGGGAATACCAGAGGCTAGCGGGTACTAATACGCAGTATTTT	CASREYQRLAGTNTQYF
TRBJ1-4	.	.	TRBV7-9	TGTGCCAGCAGCTTAGTTGGTCAGGGGTGGGAAAAACTGTTTTTT	CASSLVGQGWEKLFF
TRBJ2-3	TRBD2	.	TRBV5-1	TGCGCCAGCAGCGATAGCGGGGGGGCCGGGGATACGCAGTATTTT	CASSDSGGAGDTQYF
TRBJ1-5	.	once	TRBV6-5	TGTGCCAGCAGTTCAGGGGAGACTCAGCCCCAGCATTTT	CASSSGETQPQHF